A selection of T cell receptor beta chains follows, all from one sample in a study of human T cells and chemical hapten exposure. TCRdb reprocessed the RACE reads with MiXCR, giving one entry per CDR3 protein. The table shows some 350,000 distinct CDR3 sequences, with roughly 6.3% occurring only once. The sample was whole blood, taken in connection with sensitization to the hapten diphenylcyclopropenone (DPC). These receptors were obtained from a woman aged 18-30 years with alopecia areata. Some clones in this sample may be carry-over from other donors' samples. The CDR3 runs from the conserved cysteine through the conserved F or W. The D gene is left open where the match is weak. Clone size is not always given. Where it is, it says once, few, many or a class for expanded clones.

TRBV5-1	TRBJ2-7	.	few	CASSLRRDSGKGQYF	TGCGCCAGCAGCTTGAGGCGGGACAGTGGTAAAGGGCAGTACTTC
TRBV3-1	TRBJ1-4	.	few	CASSQGKREKLFF	TGTGCCAGCAGCCAGGGGAAGCGCGAAAAACTGTTTTTT
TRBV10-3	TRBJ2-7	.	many	CAIGPGLNYEQYF	TGTGCCATCGGTCCAGGTCTCAACTACGAGCAGTACTTC
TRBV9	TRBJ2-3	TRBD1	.	CASSVEGQGGTDTQYF	TGTGCCAGCAGCGTAGAAGGACAGGGCGGCACAGATACGCAGTATTTT
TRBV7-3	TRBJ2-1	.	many	CASSPSASYYYNEQFF	TGTGCCAGCAGCCCCTCAGCATCCTATTACTACAATGAGCAGTTCTTC
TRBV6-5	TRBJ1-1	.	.	CASSYSGVGVTEAFF	TGTGCCAGCAGTTACTCTGGGGTGGGGGTCACTGAAGCTTTCTTT
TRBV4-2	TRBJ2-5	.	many	CASSQDRGSVETQYF	TGTGCCAGCAGCCAAGATCGGGGTAGCGTAGAGACCCAGTACTTC
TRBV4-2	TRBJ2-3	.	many	CASSPMAAGRTDTQYF	TGTGCCAGCAGCCCTATGGCAGCGGGTCGCACAGATACGCAGTATTTT
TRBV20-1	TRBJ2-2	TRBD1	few	CSVPTGVSTGELFF	TGCAGTGTCCCGACAGGGGTTAGCACCGGGGAGCTGTTTTTT
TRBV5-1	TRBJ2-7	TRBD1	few	CASSLEQGYEQYF	TGCGCCAGCAGCTTGGAACAGGGGTACGAGCAGTACTTC
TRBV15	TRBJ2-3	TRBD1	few	CATSSSLTGVSTDTQYF	TGTGCCACCAGCAGTTCCCTGACAGGGGTTAGCACAGATACGCAGTATTTT
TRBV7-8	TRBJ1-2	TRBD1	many	CASSLRTGASLKTYNYGYTF	TGTGCCAGCAGCTTAAGGACAGGGGCATCTTTAAAAACCTATAACTATGGCTACACCTTC
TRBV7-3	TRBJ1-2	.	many	CASSLSAGSEYGYTF	TGTGCCAGCAGCTTAAGTGCAGGGTCGGAGTATGGCTACACCTTC
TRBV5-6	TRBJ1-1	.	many	CASSYQLNTEAFF	TGTGCCAGCAGCTACCAACTGAACACTGAAGCTTTCTTT
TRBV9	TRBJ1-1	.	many	CASSAPEHPNTEAFF	TGTGCCAGCAGCGCTCCCGAACACCCGAACACTGAAGCTTTCTTT
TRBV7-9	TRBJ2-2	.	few	CASSLEQGGSPNTGELFF	TGTGCCAGCAGCTTAGAACAAGGCGGCAGCCCGAACACCGGGGAGCTGTTTTTT
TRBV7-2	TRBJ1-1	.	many	CATPGQPNTEAFF	TGTGCCACCCCTGGACAGCCAAACACTGAAGCTTTCTTT
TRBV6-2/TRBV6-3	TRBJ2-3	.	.	CASSYSMGPADTQYF	TGTGCCAGCAGTTACTCTATGGGACCCGCAGATACGCAGTATTTT
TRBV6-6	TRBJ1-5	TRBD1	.	CAARDSGSNQPQHF	TGTGCCGCACGGGACAGCGGCAGCAATCAGCCCCAGCATTTT
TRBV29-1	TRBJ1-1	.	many	CSVEGAEAFF	TGCAGCGTTGAAGGTGCTGAAGCTTTCTTT
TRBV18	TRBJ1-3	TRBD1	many	CASSRSGTGPFSGNTIYF	TGTGCCAGCTCACGATCCGGGACAGGGCCGTTCTCTGGAAACACCATATATTTT
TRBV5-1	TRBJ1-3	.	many	CASSLVPDSGNTIYF	TGCGCCAGCAGCTTGGTACCGGACTCTGGAAACACCATATATTTT
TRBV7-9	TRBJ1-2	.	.	CASSLEQTGFGYTF	TGTGCCAGCAGCTTAGAACAGACAGGATTCGGCTACACCTTC
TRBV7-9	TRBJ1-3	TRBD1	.	CASSPTGPISGNTIYF	TGTGCCAGCAGCCCGACAGGGCCTATCTCTGGAAACACCATATATTTT
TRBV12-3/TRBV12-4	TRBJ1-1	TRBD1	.	CASRASGTVNTEAFF	TGTGCCAGCAGAGCATCCGGGACAGTGAACACTGAAGCTTTCTTT
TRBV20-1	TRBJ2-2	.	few	CSATGTMNTGELFF	TGCAGTGCAACCGGGACCATGAACACCGGGGAGCTGTTTTTT
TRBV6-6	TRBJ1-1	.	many	CASSYFRAPAGTEAFF	TGTGCCAGCAGTTACTTCCGGGCCCCGGCGGGCACTGAAGCTTTCTTT
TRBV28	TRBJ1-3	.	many	CASTSAGNTIYF	TGTGCCAGCACCTCAGCAGGAAACACCATATATTTT
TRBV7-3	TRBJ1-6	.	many	CASSLLARSSYNSPLHF	TGTGCCAGCAGCTTATTGGCCAGAAGCTCCTATAATTCACCCCTCCACTTT
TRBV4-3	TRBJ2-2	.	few	CASSRAYPNTGELFF	TGCGCCAGCAGCCGGGCGTACCCAAACACCGGGGAGCTGTTTTTT
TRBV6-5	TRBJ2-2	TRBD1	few	CASSYRGRTGELFF	TGTGCCAGCAGTTACAGGGGGCGTACCGGGGAGCTGTTTTTT
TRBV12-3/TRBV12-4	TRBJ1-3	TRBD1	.	CASRWDSSGNTIYF	TGTGCCAGCAGGTGGGACAGCTCTGGAAACACCATATATTTT
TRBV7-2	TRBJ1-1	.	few	CASSPGQTFGAFF	TGTGCCAGCAGCCCCGGACAGACATTTGGAGCTTTCTTT
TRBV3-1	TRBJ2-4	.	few	CASSLRQGQLGIQYF	TGTGCCAGCAGCCTGCGGCAGGGCCAGTTGGGCATTCAGTACTTC
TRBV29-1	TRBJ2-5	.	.	CSVPGPNQETQYF	TGCAGCGTCCCCGGACCCAACCAAGAGACCCAGTACTTC
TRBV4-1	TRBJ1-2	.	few	CASSQVKGKNYGYTF	TGCGCCAGCAGCCAAGTTAAGGGGAAGAACTATGGCTACACCTTC
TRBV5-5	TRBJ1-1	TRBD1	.	CASSLISTGSAEAFF	TGTGCCAGCAGCTTGATTTCGACAGGGAGCGCTGAAGCTTTCTTT
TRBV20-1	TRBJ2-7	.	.	CSASPGLDSNEQYF	TGCAGTGCTAGTCCCGGCCTAGACTCCAACGAGCAGTACTTC
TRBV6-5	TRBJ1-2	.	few	CATMTGTYGYTF	TGTGCCACTATGACGGGAACCTATGGCTACACCTTC
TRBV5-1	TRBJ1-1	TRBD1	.	CASSFRQGGNTEAFF	TGCGCCAGCAGCTTTCGACAGGGAGGGAACACTGAAGCTTTCTTT